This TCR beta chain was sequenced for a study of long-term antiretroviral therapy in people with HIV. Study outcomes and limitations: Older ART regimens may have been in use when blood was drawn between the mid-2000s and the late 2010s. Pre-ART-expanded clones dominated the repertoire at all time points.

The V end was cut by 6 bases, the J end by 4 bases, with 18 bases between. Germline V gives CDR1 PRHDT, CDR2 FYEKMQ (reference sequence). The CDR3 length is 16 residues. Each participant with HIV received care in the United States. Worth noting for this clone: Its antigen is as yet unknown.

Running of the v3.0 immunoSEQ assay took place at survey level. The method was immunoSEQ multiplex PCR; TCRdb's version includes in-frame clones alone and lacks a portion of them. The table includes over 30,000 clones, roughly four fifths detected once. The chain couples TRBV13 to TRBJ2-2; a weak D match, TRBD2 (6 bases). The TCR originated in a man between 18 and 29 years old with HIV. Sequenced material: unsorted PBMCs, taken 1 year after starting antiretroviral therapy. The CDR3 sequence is CASSRDGGGGTGELFF. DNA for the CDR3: TGTGCCAGCAGTCGCGACGGGGGAGGCGGCACCGGGGAGCTGTTTTTT. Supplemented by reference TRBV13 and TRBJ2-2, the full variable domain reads AAGVIQSPRHLIKEKRETATLKCYPIPRHDTVYWYQQGPGQDPQFLISFYEKMQSDKGSIPDRFSAQQFSDYHSELNMSSLELGDSALYFCASSRDGGGGTGELFFGEGSRLTVL.